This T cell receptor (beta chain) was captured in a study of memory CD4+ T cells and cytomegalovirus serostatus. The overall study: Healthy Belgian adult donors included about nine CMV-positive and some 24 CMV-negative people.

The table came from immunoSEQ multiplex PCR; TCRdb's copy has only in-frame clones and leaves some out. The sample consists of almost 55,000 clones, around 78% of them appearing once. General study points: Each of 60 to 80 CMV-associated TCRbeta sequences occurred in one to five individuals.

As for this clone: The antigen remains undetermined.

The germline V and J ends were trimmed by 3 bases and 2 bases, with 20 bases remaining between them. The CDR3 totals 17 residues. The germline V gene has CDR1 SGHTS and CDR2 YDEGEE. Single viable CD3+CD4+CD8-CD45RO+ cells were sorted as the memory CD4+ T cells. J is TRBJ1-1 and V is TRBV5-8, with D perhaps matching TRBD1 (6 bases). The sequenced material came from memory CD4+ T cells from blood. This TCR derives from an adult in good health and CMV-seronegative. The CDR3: CASSWPGTSGGNTEAFF. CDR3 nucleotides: TGTGCCAGCAGCTGGCCCGGGACATCCGGTGGTAACACTGAAGCTTTCTTT.